This T cell receptor (beta chain) came from a study of shared clonotypes between healthy human individuals. Study context: Plates per donor: three CD4 naive, three CD4 memory, two CD8 naive, one CD8 memory.

Assay: immunoSEQ multiplex PCR; the TCRdb copy retains only in-frame clones and omits some. The table records around 700,000 clones, about 90% of them present only once. This clone was seen just once. The antigen is not known. General study points: With a handful of donors compared, roughly 5% of naive CD4 clonotypes were shared.

This CDR3 is built from 14 residues. J gave up 2 bases and V 3 bases, and 5 bases lay outside the gene matches. Germline lookup yields CDR1 SGHRS and CDR2 YFSETQ. Positively selected for CCR7, the CD45RO-negative cells used as naive CD8 cells excluded terminally differentiated effector memory CD45RA+ cells. Free of recent acute infections or vaccinations, the donors were healthy HIV-negative adults. The specimen was naive CD8+ T cells sorted from blood. The chain has TRBV5-1 and TRBJ2-7, with TRBD1 matching over 7 bases. The clonotype was recovered from a man in his thirties or forties in good health. As DNA, the CDR3 is TGCGCCAGCAGCTCCACAGGGGACGCCTACGAGCAGTACTTC. Protein sequence: CASSSTGDAYEQYF.